These 28 T cell receptor beta chains were sequenced from one sample in a study of blood T cell repertoires in COVID-19. Sequencing used immunoSEQ multiplex PCR; TCRdb keeps in-frame clones, though not all of them. The table records 65,000 to 90,000 clones, roughly four fifths of them present only once. Sequencing was performed on peripheral blood. All receptors derive from a man in his sixties with acute or convalescent COVID-19.

The chain is built from TRBV9 and TRBJ1-1, with D hard to call. V lost 3 bases, J lost 2 bases, and 5 bases lay in between. The CDR3 totals 12 residues. The V gene's germline CDR1 is SGDLS and CDR2 YYNGEE. The CDR3 nucleotides are TGTGCCAGCAGCGCCCATAACACTGAAGCTTTCTTT. Translating it yields CASSAHNTEAFF.

The chain couples TRBV9 to TRBJ1-5; 7 nucleotides line up with TRBD1. The J segment lost 8 bases and the V segment lost 3 bases, leaving 11 bases of the junction unmatched. This CDR3 has 15 amino acids. CDR1 is SGDLS and CDR2 is YYNGEE in the germline V gene. CDR3 sequence (DNA): TGTGCCAGCAGCGCGACCGGGACAGAAATCGAGCCCCAGCATTTT. This codes for CASSATGTEIEPQHF.

The chain combines TRBV7-9 with TRBJ2-2, with D possibly matching TRBD1 (6 bases). V was shortened by 1 base and J by 6 bases, with 9 bases between the two germline ends. The CDR3 has 14 amino acids. CDR1 and CDR2 (germline): SEHNR, FQNEAQ (reference sequence). The CDR3 DNA is TGTGCCAGCAGCTTAGACAGGGTATCCGGGGAGCTGTTTTTT. Its protein is CASSLDRVSGELFF.

The rearrangement joins TRBV11-1 to TRBJ1-1, with TRBD1 as a possible D gene (5 bases). Trimming cost V 7 bases and J 1 base, with 13 bases left between them. The CDR3 extends over 14 amino acids. CDR1 and CDR2 (germline): SGHAT, FQDESV (reference sequence). The CDR3 region is CASTGSRGNTEAFF. The CDR3 region has the DNA TGTGCCAGCACTGGATCTAGGGGGAACACTGAAGCTTTCTTT.

This clone was found once. V usage is TRBV4-1 and J usage is TRBJ1-5; D is uncertain. V was clipped by 3 bases and J by 2 bases, with 11 bases between them. The CDR3 is 15 residues long. Germline V lookup: CDR1 MGHRA, CDR2 YSYEKL. CDR3 bases: TGCGCCAGCAGCCAGGTATGGAGCGGCAATCAGCCCCAGCATTTT. Amino acids: CASSQVWSGNQPQHF.

The chain carries TRBV2 and TRBJ2-5; D remains unclear. The CDR3 has 10 amino acids. Germline CDR1 is SNHLY and CDR2 is FYNNEI. Trimming removed 8 bases from V and 5 bases from J, with 6 bases in between. The CDR3: CASGEETQYF. DNA for the CDR3: TGTGCCAGCGGAGAGGAGACCCAGTACTTC.

V is TRBV24-1 and J is TRBJ1-5; the D is unclear. The CDR3 covers 15 residues. Trimming pared 2 bases from V and 6 bases from J, leaving 13 bases between. Germline values: CDR1 KGHDR, CDR2 SFDVKD. CDR3 in amino acids: CATSDSRGEGQPQHF. The DNA of the CDR3 is TGTGCCACCAGTGATTCTCGGGGAGAGGGTCAGCCCCAGCATTTT.

The rearrangement uses TRBV20-1 and TRBJ2-7, with D unresolved. Looked up from germline, CDR1 is DFQATT and CDR2 is SNEGSKA (reference sequence). The germline V and J ends were trimmed by 2 bases and 3 bases, with 2 bases remaining between them. This CDR3 region has 10 residues. CDR3 amino acids: CSARLYEQYF. CDR3 bases: TGCAGTGCTAGACTCTACGAGCAGTACTTC.

The V call is TRBV9, the J call TRBJ1-1, with D unclear. Trimming took 2 bases from V and 4 from J, leaving 9 bases between them. The CDR3 is 13 amino acids. Germline V lookup: CDR1 SGDLS, CDR2 YYNGEE. Written as DNA, the CDR3 is TGTGCCAGCAGCGTCGAGCGCGGCACTGAAGCTTTCTTT. It encodes CASSVERGTEAFF.

This clone was counted between two and nine times. J is TRBJ2-1 and V is TRBV7-8; 14 bases are a match to TRBD2. J was trimmed by 9 bases and V by 5 bases; bases with no gene match: 3. CDR3 length: 14 amino acids. Germline values: CDR1 SGHVS, CDR2 FQNEAQ. CDR3 in DNA: TGTGCCAGCAGCCTGGGACTAGCGGGAGTTGAGCAGTTCTTC. This codes for CASSLGLAGVEQFF.

This clone was recorded once. The chain links TRBV9 to TRBJ1-4; D gene ambiguous. CDR3 length equals 16 residues. Germline-derived CDR1 and CDR2 are SGDLS and YYNGEE. Deletions cut 0 bases from V and 0 bases from J, with 9 bases between. The CDR3 loop reads CASSVEGRATNEKLFF. CDR3 sequence (DNA): TGTGCCAGCAGCGTAGAAGGGAGGGCAACTAATGAAAAACTGTTTTTT.

This chain connects TRBV5-1 to TRBJ1-5; TRBD1 agrees at 10 bases. After removal of 4 bases from V and 5 bases from J, the junction contained 3 bases not matched to a gene. Looked up from germline, CDR1 is SGHRS and CDR2 is YFSETQ. This CDR3 contains 14 residues. As DNA, the CDR3 is TGCGCCAGCAGCGGAGGGACAGGGGATCAGCCCCAGCATTTT. This encodes CASSGGTGDQPQHF.

The chain combines TRBV20-1 with TRBJ2-7, with 9 bases matching TRBD1. Germline CDR1 is DFQATT and CDR2 is SNEGSKA (reference sequence). The CDR3 consists of 14 residues. V dropped 3 bases and J dropped 3; count of bases not matched to a gene: 6. CDR3 sequence reads: CSASTGQGSYEQYF. CDR3 in DNA: TGCAGTGCTAGTACAGGACAGGGGAGCTACGAGCAGTACTTC.

V gene TRBV24-1 combines with J gene TRBJ2-1; 8 bases are a match to TRBD1. The ends lost 5 bases at V and 1 base at J; junction bases unmatched: 0. CDR1 KGHDR and CDR2 SFDVKD come from the germline V gene. CDR3 size: 14 residues. The DNA of the CDR3 is TGTGCCACCAGTGGACAGGGGTCCTACAATGAGCAGTTCTTC. It encodes CATSGQGSYNEQFF.

The chain joins TRBV21-1 to TRBJ1-2; the table's D gene call, TRBD1, was not cross checked with the DNA. TRBV21-1 is a pseudogene locus. This CDR3 contains 16 residues. The CDR3 spells CASSKHRTWLFYGYTF. DNA for the CDR3: TGTGCCAGCAGCAAGCATCGGACATGGTTATTCTATGGCTACACCTTC.

This chain connects TRBV7-2 to TRBJ1-1; no clear D. With 1 base removed from V and 6 bases from J, the gap between germline ends came to 12 bases. Germline V gives CDR1 SGHTA, CDR2 FQGNSA. The CDR3 length is 14 residues. The CDR3 spells CASSLVTGLAEAFF. The CDR3 bases are TGTGCCAGCAGCTTAGTTACTGGTCTCGCTGAAGCTTTCTTT. Looking up the rest from reference TRBV7-2 and TRBJ1-1 gives the full variable domain: GAGVSQSPSNKVTEKGKDVELRCDPISGHTALYWYRQSLGQGLEFLIYFQGNSAPDKSGLPSDRFSAERTGGSVSTLTIQRTQQEDSAVYLCASSLVTGLAEAFFGQGTRLTVV.

The table lists this clone with a count of one. Written as DNA, the CDR3 is TGTGCCAGTAGTATAGAGTGGGAGGCTCTCCAGTACTTC. The encoded protein is CASSIEWEALQYF. The chain links TRBV19 to TRBJ2-5; the D gene is possibly TRBD2 (6 bases). The V end lost 0 bases, the J end lost 10 bases, and 12 bases lay between the germline ends. CDR1 and CDR2 from the germline V gene are LNHDA and SQIVND (reference sequence). The CDR3 covers 13 residues.

This clone was observed a handful of times. This chain joins TRBV10-3 and TRBJ1-2, with TRBD1 as a possible D gene (6 bases). CDR1 is ENHRY, CDR2 SYGVKD, per germline. The CDR3 is 13 residues long. Trimming removed 10 bases at V and 6 bases at J, with 18 bases between. The CDR3 bases are TGTGCCACGGGCACAGGGCAGCCCAATGGCTACACCTTC. Amino acids: CATGTGQPNGYTF.

This clone was counted at least ten times. The V call is TRBV14, the J call TRBJ1-6; D perhaps matches TRBD1 (5 bases). The CDR3 covers 14 residues. Germline CDR1 and CDR2: SGHDN and FVKESK. V was shortened by 4 bases and J by 7 bases, with 11 bases between the two germline ends. CDR3: CASSPRDSNSPLHF. As DNA, the CDR3 is TGTGCCAGCAGCCCGCGAGACAGCAATTCACCCCTCCACTTT.

This chain connects TRBV5-5 to TRBJ1-6, with 8 bases lining up with TRBD1. Germline V gives CDR1 SGHKS, CDR2 YYEKEE (reference sequence). V was pared by 3 bases and J by 14 bases, with 7 bases of the junction left unmatched. The CDR3 has 13 amino acids. Written as DNA, the CDR3 is TGTGCCAGCAGCTCGTCAGGGGGCGAGGCCCTCCACTTT. Translation gives CASSSSGGEALHF.

This clone was recorded once. This sequence joins TRBV7-3 and TRBJ2-5; 8 positions match TRBD2. V shed 5 bases and J 4 bases; nucleotides not matched to a gene: 3. CDR1 is SGHTA, CDR2 FQGTGA, per germline. This CDR3 comprises 13 residues. The CDR3 bases are TGTGCCAGCAGCCCCAGCGGGGGAGAGACCCAGTACTTC. Protein sequence: CASSPSGGETQYF. The full variable domain, its missing parts supplied by reference TRBV7-3 and TRBJ2-5, is GAGVSQTPSNKVTEKGKYVELRCDPISGHTALYWYRQSLGQGPEFLIYFQGTGAADDSGLPNDRFFAVRPEGSVSTLKIQRTERGDSAVYLCASSPSGGETQYFGPGTRLLVL.

V gene TRBV18 combines with J gene TRBJ2-1, with TRBD1 identical over 12 bases. CDR1 is KGHSH and CDR2 is LQKENI in the germline V gene. This CDR3 comprises 15 residues. The V and J ends lost 6 bases and 9 bases, in that order; junction bases with no gene match: 9. CDR3 in DNA: TGTGCCAGCTCCTCCGGGACAGGGGGCCTGGTTGAGCAGTTCTTC. This encodes CASSSGTGGLVEQFF.

The chain couples TRBV20-1 to TRBJ1-5; maybe TRBD1 (5 bases). The V gene's germline CDR1 is DFQATT and CDR2 SNEGSKA (reference sequence). The CDR3 extends over 11 amino acids. The V gene lost 6 bases and the J gene lost 4 bases, with 7 bases spanning the gap. The CDR3 DNA follows: TGCAGTGCCGCAGGGAATCAGCCCCAGCATTTT. As protein: CSAAGNQPQHF.

V and J are TRBV5-6 and TRBJ2-1; 7 nucleotides line up with TRBD2. Germline V gene lookup returns CDR1 SGHDT and CDR2 YYEEEE. The CDR3 has 15 residues. The junction had 8 bases not matched to a gene; V was cut back by 1 base and J by 7 bases. The chain's CDR3 is CASSLFSGLYNEQFF. DNA of the CDR3: TGTGCCAGCAGCTTGTTTAGCGGGTTGTATAATGAGCAGTTCTTC.

This clone was observed once. This sequence joins TRBV4-2 and TRBJ2-1, with 9 positions matching TRBD2. CDR1 and CDR2 (germline): LGHNA, YNFKEQ. V gave up 1 base and J gave up 4 bases; unmatched junction bases: 11. This CDR3 region has 18 residues. The DNA for the CDR3 is TGTGCCAGCAGCCAAGGTCCCCCAGGGGCGGGAGGGTACAATGAGCAGTTCTTC. Its protein product is CASSQGPPGAGGYNEQFF.

The rearrangement joins TRBV5-8 to TRBJ2-7; a possible D gene is TRBD2 (6 bases). Trimming took 4 bases from V and 7 from J, leaving 18 bases between them. The CDR3 consists of 14 residues. The V gene's germline CDR1 is SGHTS and CDR2 YDEGEE. The CDR3 sequence: CASSLLGGAGEQYF. The CDR3 DNA reads as TGTGCCAGCAGCCTGCTGGGGGGAGCGGGTGAGCAGTACTTC.

The chain joins TRBV7-6 to TRBJ1-2, with D hard to call. The CDR3 spans 16 residues. V was clipped by 2 bases and J by 0 bases, with 13 bases between them. In germline, CDR1 is SGHVS, CDR2 FNYEAQ. The DNA for the CDR3 is TGTGCCAGCAGCTTAAGCCCGCTTGTGGCTAACTATGGCTACACCTTC. Protein sequence: CASSLSPLVANYGYTF.

The chain couples TRBV6-5 to TRBJ1-1; 10 bases are a match to TRBD1. V lost 10 bases, J lost 1 base, and 6 bases stayed unmatched. This CDR3 region has 14 residues. Germline CDR1 is MNHEY and CDR2 is SVGAGI. For the CDR3, the DNA is TGTGCCATTGGGACAGGGGTACAGAACACTGAAGCTTTCTTT. Protein sequence: CAIGTGVQNTEAFF.